A single sample is the source of the 19 T cell receptor beta chains below, sequenced in a study of T cell responses to AZD1222 COVID-19 vaccine. The repertoire was sequenced with immunoSEQ multiplex PCR; TCRdb's copy has only in-frame clones and lacks some. The sample holds 100,000 to 150,000 clones, 94% seen once. The sequencing used peripheral blood, collected on day 0 of AZD1222 vaccination. These receptors all come from an adult in good health.

The chain has TRBV6-1 and TRBJ2-1; D remains ambiguous. This CDR3 comprises 18 residues. Germline CDR1 is MNHNS and CDR2 is SASEGT. V was pared by 2 bases and J by 2 bases, with 19 bases between. CDR3 DNA sequence: TGTGCCAGCAGTGAAAGTGGGGAAGGGATGTCACCCTACAATGAGCAGTTCTTC. Protein product: CASSESGEGMSPYNEQFF.

This clone was detected once. This sequence joins TRBV9 and TRBJ2-1, with D tentatively TRBD2 (6 bases). V gave up 2 bases and J gave up 3 bases, with 9 bases separating them. The germline V gene encodes CDR1 SGDLS and CDR2 YYNGEE. The length of the CDR3 is 14 residues. The CDR3 sequence: CASSVSGNYNEQFF. CDR3 in DNA: TGTGCCAGCAGCGTTAGCGGCAACTACAATGAGCAGTTCTTC.

The chain combines TRBV6-5 with TRBJ1-1, with D unresolved. This CDR3 is 15 amino acids long. Germline V gives CDR1 MNHEY, CDR2 SVGAGI. Trimming took 5 bases from V and 5 from J, leaving 18 bases between them. The CDR3 DNA sequence: TGTGCCAGCAGTCCCCCCGGGCGGGCGGGGACTGAAGCTTTCTTT. Its protein is CASSPPGRAGTEAFF.

The chain carries TRBV6-2 or TRBV6-3 and TRBJ1-1; TRBD1 might be the D (5 bases). CDR3 length equals 14 residues. The V gene's germline CDR1 is MNHEY and CDR2 SVGEGT. The V gene lost 5 bases and the J gene lost 4 bases, with 14 bases spanning the gap. DNA of the CDR3: TGTGCCAGCAGTCGGACCCGGGGCGTCACTGAAGCTTTCTTT. It specifies CASSRTRGVTEAFF.

J is TRBJ1-2 and V is TRBV4-1; perhaps TRBD1 as D (5 bases). Germline values: CDR1 MGHRA, CDR2 YSYEKL. The CDR3 is 14 residues long. V lost 1 base to trimming and J lost 6 bases, with 12 bases between them. The CDR3 loop is CASSQVLGTNGYTF. The CDR3 DNA is TGCGCCAGCAGCCAAGTGTTGGGGACGAATGGCTACACCTTC.

The chain has TRBV11-2 and TRBJ1-2; TRBD1 aligns across 8 bases. V dropped 5 bases and J dropped 3; count of bases not matched to a gene: 5. The CDR3 spans 14 residues. Germline CDR1 and CDR2: SGHAT and FQNNGV. CDR3: CASSIGQGDYGYTF. In nucleotides, the CDR3 is TGTGCCAGCAGCATCGGACAGGGTGACTATGGCTACACCTTC.

This rearrangement joins TRBV19 to TRBJ1-1; 10 bases map to TRBD1. CDR3 length: 17 residues. From germline, CDR1 is LNHDA and CDR2 SQIVND (reference sequence). V lost 5 bases to trimming and J lost 1 base; unmatched junction nucleotides: 10. In nucleotides, the CDR3 is TGTGCCAGTAGTCACTTGGGACAGGGGCAAGCGAACACTGAAGCTTTCTTT. This sequence encodes CASSHLGQGQANTEAFF.

In DNA, the CDR3 is TGTGCCAGCAGGGTGGGGGCATTCGAGTCACCCCTCCACTTT. It specifies CASRVGAFESPLHF. V is TRBV7-2 and J is TRBJ1-6, with D maybe TRBD1 (6 bases). The germline gives CDR1 SGHTA, CDR2 FQGNSA. The V and J ends lost 6 bases and 10 bases respectively, with 16 bases between them. The CDR3 runs 14 residues.

This sequence joins TRBV7-9 and TRBJ1-1; D gene unclear. V was pared by 0 bases and J by 5 bases, with 7 bases between. The CDR3 consists of 13 residues. Germline values: CDR1 SEHNR, CDR2 FQNEAQ (reference sequence). The CDR3 DNA is TGTGCCAGCAGCTTAGCGCTGTGGACTGAAGCTTTCTTT. Encoded protein: CASSLALWTEAFF.

This clone was recorded only once. The gene calls are TRBV2 and TRBJ2-5; D call uncertain. The CDR3 consists of 11 residues. CDR1 and CDR2 (germline): SNHLY, FYNNEI. V gave up 6 bases and J gave up 2 bases, with 4 bases separating them. The CDR3 reads CASRAQETQYF. The CDR3 DNA reads TGTGCCAGCAGAGCACAAGAGACCCAGTACTTC.

V usage is TRBV29-1 and J usage is TRBJ2-6; D is unresolved. In germline, CDR1 is SQVTM, CDR2 ANQGSEA. This CDR3 has 14 residues. V was trimmed by 3 bases and J by 2 bases, leaving 8 bases between them. CDR3 bases: TGCAGCGTTGATGCCCGGGCTGGGGCCAACGTCCTGACTTTC. It translates to CSVDARAGANVLTF.

This chain joins TRBV27 and TRBJ2-1; D remains unclear. Germline CDR1 MNHEY, CDR2 SMNVEV (reference sequence). This CDR3 has 13 amino acids. Trimming cost V 4 bases and J 5 bases, with 9 bases left between them. Here the CDR3 reads CASSSVRNNEQFF. In DNA form, the CDR3 reads TGTGCCAGCAGTTCGGTCCGAAACAATGAGCAGTTCTTC.

Written as DNA, the CDR3 is TGCAGCGTTGGGAGGGGGGGTAGCTCCTACGAGCAGTACTTC. It encodes CSVGRGGSSYEQYF. The rearrangement joins TRBV29-1 to TRBJ2-7; possible D gene TRBD2, 7 bases. CDR1 and CDR2 (germline): SQVTM, ANQGSEA. The CDR3 length is 14 residues. The ends were cut back, 4 bases at V and 0 bases at J, with 13 bases in the middle.

The chain joins TRBV7-8 to TRBJ1-5; D not resolved. CDR1 SGHVS and CDR2 FQNEAQ come from the germline V gene. CDR3 length equals 13 residues. V shed 2 bases and J shed 3 bases, with 5 bases lying between them. The DNA for the CDR3 is TGTGCCAGCAGCTTAAGGCCCAATCAGCCCCAGCATTTT. This encodes CASSLRPNQPQHF.

The chain uses TRBV6-5 and TRBJ1-6; 8 bases align to TRBD1. Germline CDR1 is MNHEY and CDR2 is SVGAGI. This CDR3 spans 15 amino acids. J lost 7 bases, V lost 5 bases, and 7 bases had no gene match. CDR3 loop: CASSTDRGLNSPLHF. In DNA form, the CDR3 reads TGTGCCAGCAGTACCGACAGGGGACTAAATTCACCCCTCCACTTT.

The chain recombines TRBV7-9 with TRBJ1-2; D might be TRBD1 (5 bases). CDR1 is SEHNR and CDR2 is FQNEAQ in the germline V gene (reference sequence). The V gene lost 1 base and the J gene lost 5 bases, with 14 bases spanning the gap. This CDR3 spans 15 amino acids. CDR3 bases: TGTGCCAGCAGCTTAGTGGGGGGGACGCTGTATGGCTACACCTTC. It specifies CASSLVGGTLYGYTF.

V gene TRBV7-9 combines with J gene TRBJ2-7, with TRBD2 as a possible D gene (5 bases). The V end lost 3 bases, the J end lost 7 bases, and 13 bases lay between the germline ends. CDR1 and CDR2 from the germline V gene are SEHNR and FQNEAQ (reference sequence). The length of the CDR3 is 13 residues. CDR3 sequence: CASSFDYLLEQYF. The CDR3 region has the DNA TGTGCCAGCAGCTTCGACTATCTTTTGGAGCAGTACTTC. The variable domain in full, with the rest retrieved from reference TRBV7-9 and TRBJ2-7, is DTGVSQNPRHKITKRGQNVTFRCDPISEHNRLYWYRQTLGQGPEFLTYFQNEAQLEKSRLLSDRFSAERPKGSFSTLEIQRTEQGDSAMYLCASSFDYLLEQYFGPGTRLTVT.

The chain is built from TRBV3-1 (or the pseudogene TRBV3-2) and TRBJ1-5; no definite D call. This CDR3 is built from 13 residues. Germline V gives CDR1 LGHDT, CDR2 YNNKEL (reference sequence). Trimming cost V 0 bases and J 5 bases, with 5 bases left between them. For the CDR3, the DNA is TGTGCCAGCAGCCAAGAATGGGATCAGCCCCAGCATTTT. Protein: CASSQEWDQPQHF.

This clone was seen only once. This chain joins TRBV18 and TRBJ1-5; D is undetermined. The CDR3 consists of 18 residues. With 3 bases removed from V and 0 bases from J, the gap between germline ends came to 18 bases. Germline values: CDR1 KGHSH, CDR2 LQKENI. The CDR3 nucleotides read TGTGCCAGCTCACCGTCTGGGAGTGCGGGTTATAGCAATCAGCCCCAGCATTTT. Encoded protein: CASSPSGSAGYSNQPQHF.